Listed here are 10 T cell receptor beta chains from one sample, sequenced in a study of blood T cell repertoires in COVID-19. This table comes from immunoSEQ multiplex PCR, and its TCRdb copy is limited to in-frame clones, with some not included. Altogether fewer than 250,000 clones are present, around 82% being singletons, with the ten largest covering more than 8%. The specimen sequenced was peripheral blood. These receptors were collected from a woman aged 50 to 60 with acute or convalescent COVID-19.

The chain couples TRBV11-2 to TRBJ2-1, with a weak D call TRBD1 (6 bases). CDR1 is SGHAT and CDR2 is FQNNGV in the germline V gene. The V gene lost 5 bases and the J gene lost 1 base, with 15 bases spanning the gap. The CDR3 runs 16 residues. CDR3 coding DNA: TGTGCCAGCAGCCATACAGGGCTCCCTTCCTACAATGAGCAGTTCTTC. Amino acids: CASSHTGLPSYNEQFF.

Notes on this clone: This same CDR3 is encoded by further DNA sequences in the sample. The J gene is TRBJ2-7, the V gene TRBV28; perhaps TRBD1 as D (6 bases). Trimming pared 2 bases from V and 4 bases from J, leaving 9 bases between. Germline CDR1 is MDHEN and CDR2 is SYDVKM. The CDR3 has 13 amino acids. CDR3: CASSLGRGYEQYF. CDR3 bases: TGTGCCAGCAGTTTAGGCAGGGGTTACGAGCAGTACTTC.

CDR3 sequence reads: CASTNWEGREQYF. CDR3 nucleotide sequence: TGTGCCAGCACCAACTGGGAGGGCCGCGAGCAGTACTTC. This chain joins TRBV6-5 and TRBJ2-7; TRBD2 agrees at 7 bases. V gave up 7 bases and J gave up 6 bases; unmatched junction bases: 9. The CDR3 has 13 residues. Germline CDR1 is MNHEY and CDR2 is SVGAGI.

This clone was seen a few times. V gene TRBV6-4 combines with J gene TRBJ1-1, with 7 nucleotides matching TRBD1. The trim removed 5 bases at V and 1 base at J, leaving 7 bases unmatched. The germline V gene has CDR1 MRHNA and CDR2 SNTAGT. The CDR3 has 15 residues. The CDR3 DNA sequence: TGTGCCAGCAGTCAATCCGGGACAGCGAACACTGAAGCTTTCTTT. It yields the protein CASSQSGTANTEAFF.

This chain connects TRBV5-4 to TRBJ2-5; TRBD2 matches at 9 bases. The CDR3 length is 15 residues. The ends lost 0 bases at V and 5 bases at J; junction bases unmatched: 5. CDR1 SGHNT and CDR2 YYREEE come from the germline V gene (reference sequence). DNA of the CDR3: TGTGCCAGCAGCTTGGACGGCGGGAGGGGGGAGACCCAGTACTTC. Translated, it gives CASSLDGGRGETQYF.

The chain has TRBV2 and TRBJ2-3; possible D gene TRBD1, 5 bases. The V gene lost 6 bases and the J gene lost 1 base, with 14 bases spanning the gap. The germline CDR1 and CDR2 sequences are SNHLY and FYNNEI. CDR3 length: 15 amino acids. The DNA of the CDR3 is TGTGCCAGCAGATGGGGTACAGGAGGCACAGATACGCAGTATTTT. It codes for CASRWGTGGTDTQYF.

The chain carries TRBV9 and TRBJ1-1; no clear D gene. Germline V gene lookup returns CDR1 SGDLS and CDR2 YYNGEE. V lost 3 bases and J 8 bases, leaving 17 bases between the germline ends. The CDR3 contains 14 residues. This CDR3 is CASSADPYLGEAFF. CDR3 DNA: TGTGCCAGCAGCGCCGACCCCTACCTCGGGGAAGCTTTCTTT.

The chain links TRBV3-1 (or the pseudogene TRBV3-2) to TRBJ2-3; unclear D gene. The CDR3 is 12 residues long. V lost 2 bases, J lost 2 bases, and 2 bases lay in between. Looked up from germline, CDR1 is LGHDT and CDR2 is YNNKEL (reference sequence). The CDR3 protein is CASSQLTDTQYF. CDR3 bases: TGTGCCAGCAGCCAACTCACAGATACGCAGTATTTT.

The genes are TRBV7-2 and TRBJ2-1, with 7 bases that match TRBD2. Looked up from germline, CDR1 is SGHTA and CDR2 is FQGNSA. V trimming: 5 bases; J trimming: 0 bases; junction bases outside the gene matches: 10. This CDR3 has 17 amino acids. The CDR3: CASSGGGAGNSYNEQFF. CDR3 nucleotide sequence: TGTGCCAGCAGCGGGGGTGGAGCGGGAAACTCCTACAATGAGCAGTTCTTC.

The chain uses TRBV5-6 and TRBJ2-7; TRBD1 matches at 7 bases. CDR1 is SGHDT, CDR2 YYEEEE, per germline. With 6 bases clipped from V and 6 bases from J, the junction kept 12 bases outside the gene matches. The CDR3 length is 14 residues. The CDR3 sequence is CASTRWDRDIEQYF. Here the CDR3 DNA reads TGTGCCAGCACCAGGTGGGACAGAGATATCGAGCAGTACTTC.